Detailed here is one T cell receptor beta chain. This specimen belongs to a study of blood T cell repertoires in COVID-19. Germline CDR1 and CDR2: LNHDA and SQIVND (reference sequence). This CDR3 comprises 13 residues. V was trimmed by 6 bases and J by 6 bases, leaving 12 bases between them. Clones were sequenced by immunoSEQ multiplex PCR, and TCRdb holds only the in-frame ones, with some missing. This repertoire shows fewer than 350,000 clones, 85% found once; its top ten account for 1.5% to 2%. The receptor's source is a woman under 40 who had been exposed to COVID-19. The V gene is TRBV19, the J gene TRBJ2-1, with D possibly TRBD2 on 5 matching bases. Sequenced sample: PBMCs or T cells enriched from blood (not recorded which). CDR3 in amino acids: CASSTMGVNEQFF. CDR3 bases: TGTGCCAGTAGCACTATGGGAGTCAATGAGCAGTTCTTC.